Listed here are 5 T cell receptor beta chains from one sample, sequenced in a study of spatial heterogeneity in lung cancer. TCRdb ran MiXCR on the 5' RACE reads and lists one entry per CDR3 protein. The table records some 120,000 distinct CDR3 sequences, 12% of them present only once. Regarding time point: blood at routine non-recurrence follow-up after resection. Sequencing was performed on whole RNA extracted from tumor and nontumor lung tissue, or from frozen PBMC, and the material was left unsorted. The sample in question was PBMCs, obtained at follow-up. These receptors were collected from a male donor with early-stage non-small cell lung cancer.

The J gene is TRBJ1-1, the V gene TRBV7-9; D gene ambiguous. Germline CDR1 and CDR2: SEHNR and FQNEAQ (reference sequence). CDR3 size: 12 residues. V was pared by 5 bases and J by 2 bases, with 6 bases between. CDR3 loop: CASSVSNTEAFF. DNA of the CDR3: TGTGCCAGCAGCGTGTCTAACACTGAAGCTTTCTTT.

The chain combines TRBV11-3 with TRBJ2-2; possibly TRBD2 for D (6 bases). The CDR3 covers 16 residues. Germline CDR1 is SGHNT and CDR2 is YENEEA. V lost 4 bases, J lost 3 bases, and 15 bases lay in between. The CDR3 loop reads CASSSGGFEDTGELFF. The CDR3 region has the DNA TGTGCCAGCAGCTCCGGGGGATTCGAGGACACCGGGGAGCTGTTTTTT.

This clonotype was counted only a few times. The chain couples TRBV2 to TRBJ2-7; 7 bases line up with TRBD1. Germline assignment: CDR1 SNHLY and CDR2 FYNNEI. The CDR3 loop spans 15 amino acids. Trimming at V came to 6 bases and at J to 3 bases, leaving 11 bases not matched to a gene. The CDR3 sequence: CASRKEATGIYEQYF. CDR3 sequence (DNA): TGTGCCAGCAGGAAGGAGGCGACAGGGATCTACGAGCAGTACTTC.

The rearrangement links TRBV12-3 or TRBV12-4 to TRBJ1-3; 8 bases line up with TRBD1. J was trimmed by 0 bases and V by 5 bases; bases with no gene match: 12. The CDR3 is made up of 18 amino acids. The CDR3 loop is CASSHRGSTSYSGNTIYF. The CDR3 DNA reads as TGTGCCAGCAGTCACAGGGGGTCCACGTCTTACTCTGGAAACACCATATATTTT.

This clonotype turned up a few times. The CDR3 DNA sequence: TGTGCCAGCAGTTTCGGAAGACAGGGCTTCAGGGGGCAGTACTTC. Protein: CASSFGRQGFRGQYF. The V gene is TRBV28, the J gene TRBJ2-7; TRBD1 matches at 7 bases. The CDR3 runs to 15 residues. Germline values: CDR1 MDHEN, CDR2 SYDVKM. V lost 3 bases and J lost 9; bases outside the gene matches: 14.